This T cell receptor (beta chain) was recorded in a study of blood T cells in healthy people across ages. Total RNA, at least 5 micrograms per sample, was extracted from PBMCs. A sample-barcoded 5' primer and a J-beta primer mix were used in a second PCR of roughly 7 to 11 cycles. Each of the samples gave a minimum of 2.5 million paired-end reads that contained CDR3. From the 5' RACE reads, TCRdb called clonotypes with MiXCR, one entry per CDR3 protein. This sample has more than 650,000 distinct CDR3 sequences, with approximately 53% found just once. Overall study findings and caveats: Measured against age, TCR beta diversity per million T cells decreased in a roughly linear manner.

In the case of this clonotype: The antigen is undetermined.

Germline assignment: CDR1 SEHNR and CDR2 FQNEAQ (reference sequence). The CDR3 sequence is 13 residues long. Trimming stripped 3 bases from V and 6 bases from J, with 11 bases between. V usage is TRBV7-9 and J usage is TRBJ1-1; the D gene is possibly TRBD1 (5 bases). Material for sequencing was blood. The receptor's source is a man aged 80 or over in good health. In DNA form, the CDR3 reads TGTGCCAGCAGCTTTGGGGGACGCGCTGAAGCTTTCTTT. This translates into CASSFGGRAEAFF.